Reported below is one T cell receptor beta chain. The PCR had 60 Vbeta and 13 Jbeta primers. TCRdb's copy holds only in-frame clones and misses some; the assay was immunoSEQ multiplex PCR. The sample lists 120,000 or so clones, around 84% occurring once. Trimming took off 8 bases at V and 1 base at J, with 11 bases between the two ends. Per the germline V gene, CDR1 is SNHLY and CDR2 is FYNNEI. CDR3 size: 13 residues. These data are taken from a study of cytomegalovirus exposure and HLA in healthy donors. The sequenced material came from PBMCs. The TCR was taken from a middle-aged woman in good health and CMV-seronegative. This chain links TRBV2 with TRBJ1-1, with no clear D. The CDR3 region is CASREDRNTEAFF. As DNA, the CDR3 is TGTGCCAGCCGGGAGGATCGGAACACTGAAGCTTTCTTT.